These 22 T cell receptor beta chains share one sample of origin, sequenced in a study of blood T cell repertoires in COVID-19. The repertoire was sequenced with immunoSEQ multiplex PCR; TCRdb's copy has only in-frame clones and lacks some. The profile shows about 120,000 clones, about 79% of them singletons. Sequencing was performed on peripheral blood. The source is a man between 65 and 85 years old with acute or convalescent COVID-19.

The chain carries TRBV30 and TRBJ1-1; D not certain. V lost 2 bases to trimming and J lost 1 base, with 11 bases between them. CDR3 length: 14 residues. CDR1 is GTSNPN and CDR2 is SVGIG in the germline V gene (reference sequence). Written as DNA, the CDR3 is TGTGCCTGGAGTCGAGGGCAGCAGAACACTGAAGCTTTCTTT. Its protein product is CAWSRGQQNTEAFF. Filled out from reference TRBV30 and TRBJ1-1, the complete variable domain reads SQTIHQWPATLVQPVGSPLSLECTVEGTSNPNLYWYRQAAGRGLQLLFYSVGIGQISSEVPQNLSASRPQDRQFILSSKKLLLSDSGFYLCAWSRGQQNTEAFFGQGTRLTVV.

This clone showed up many times. This sequence joins TRBV7-6 and TRBJ2-7, with a weak D call TRBD1 (6 bases). CDR1 and CDR2 (germline): SGHVS, FNYEAQ. The CDR3 has 15 residues. The V end was cut by 0 bases, the J end by 1 base, with 10 bases between. This chain's CDR3 is CASSLAQGKSYEQYF. In DNA, the CDR3 is TGTGCCAGCAGCTTAGCCCAGGGGAAATCCTACGAGCAGTACTTC.

The rearrangement joins TRBV5-8 to TRBJ1-1; D not resolved. Germline lookup yields CDR1 SGHTS and CDR2 YDEGEE. This CDR3 contains 13 residues. Trimming pared 1 base from V and 0 bases from J, leaving 4 bases between. CDR3 sequence: CASSLSVNTEAFF. Written as DNA, the CDR3 is TGTGCCAGCAGCTTGTCGGTGAACACTGAAGCTTTCTTT.

This clone showed up just once. This chain links TRBV5-1 with TRBJ1-6; 10 bases fit TRBD1. Trimming removed 4 bases from V and 9 bases from J; junction bases left unmatched: 10. The germline CDR1 and CDR2 sequences are SGHRS and YFSETQ. There are 16 residues in the CDR3. This chain's CDR3 is CASSDKPGQGSSPLHF. DNA for the CDR3: TGCGCCAGCAGCGACAAGCCGGGACAGGGGAGTTCACCCCTCCACTTT.

The chain combines TRBV12-5 with TRBJ1-2; 7 nucleotides match TRBD1. This CDR3 spans 14 amino acids. The germline CDR1 and CDR2 sequences are LGHNT and FRNRAP. V lost 1 base and J lost 7; bases outside the gene matches: 6. The CDR3 DNA sequence: TGTGCTAGTGGTTTGGCGACAGGGTTGGTTGGCTACACCTTC. Translating gives CASGLATGLVGYTF.

This clone was observed a single time. This rearrangement joins TRBV2 to TRBJ1-5; the D gene is possibly TRBD1 (6 bases). The CDR3 loop spans 14 amino acids. The V gene's germline CDR1 is SNHLY and CDR2 FYNNEI. The V and J ends lost 6 bases and 6 bases respectively, with 15 bases between them. CDR3 DNA sequence: TGTGCCAGCAGCGGACAGCCTGGAGGTCAGCCCCAGCATTTT. Its translation: CASSGQPGGQPQHF.

This chain links TRBV7-2 with TRBJ2-3, with TRBD2 identical over 12 bases. The V gene's germline CDR1 is SGHTA and CDR2 FQGNSA. With V trimmed by 0 bases and J by 11 bases, 12 bases remained unmatched. The CDR3 is made up of 17 amino acids. The CDR3 DNA sequence: TGTGCCAGCAGCTTAGCCCCAGCTAGCGGGGGGGCAGGGAGGCAGTATTTT. It translates to CASSLAPASGGAGRQYF.

This chain links TRBV7-2 with TRBJ2-7; D is uncertain. Germline V gene data show CDR1 as SGHTA and CDR2 as FQGNSA. V lost 1 base to trimming and J lost 3 bases, with 13 bases between them. This CDR3 region has 15 residues. The CDR3 reads CASSLGRSYIYEQYF. The CDR3 coding sequence is TGTGCCAGCAGCTTAGGTCGGAGTTACATCTACGAGCAGTACTTC.

The chain couples TRBV5-1 to TRBJ2-7; TRBD1 agrees at 7 bases. The CDR3 loop spans 14 amino acids. With 3 bases clipped from V and 0 bases from J, the junction kept 3 bases outside the gene matches. Germline CDR1 reads SGHRS; CDR2 reads YFSETQ. Here the CDR3 DNA reads TGCGCCAGCAGCTCCCGGACAGGCTCCTACGAGCAGTACTTC. This sequence encodes CASSSRTGSYEQYF. Looking up the rest from reference TRBV5-1 and TRBJ2-7 gives the full variable domain: KAGVTQTPRYLIKTRGQQVTLSCSPISGHRSVSWYQQTPGQGLQFLFEYFSETQRNKGNFPGRFSGRQFSNSRSEMNVSTLELGDSALYLCASSSRTGSYEQYFGPGTRLTVT.

The CDR3 DNA follows: TGTGCCAGCGTTCGAAAGACAGGGACCTTCTACGAGCAGTACTTC. Its protein is CASVRKTGTFYEQYF. The chain combines TRBV21-1 with TRBJ2-7; TRBD1 was called by the table and not checked on the DNA. TRBV21-1 is a listed pseudogene. This CDR3 has 15 residues.

The chain is built from TRBV25-1 and TRBJ1-2; possibly TRBD1 for D (6 bases). V lost 1 base to trimming and J lost 8 bases, with 11 bases between them. This CDR3 has 13 amino acids. CDR1 is MGHDK, CDR2 SYGVNS, per germline. The CDR3 DNA reads as TGTGCCAGCAGTGAATCTTGGGGGCAAGGCTACACCTTC. Amino acid sequence: CASSESWGQGYTF.

This clone was observed a handful of times. J is TRBJ1-3 and V is TRBV10-3; 9 nucleotides align to TRBD1. The CDR3 sequence is 15 residues long. Germline loops: CDR1 ENHRY, CDR2 SYGVKD. V was clipped by 4 bases and J by 0 bases; unmatched bases: 1. In DNA form, the CDR3 reads TGTGCCATCAGTGTGGACAGGGGCTCTGGAAACACCATATATTTT. The encoded protein is CAISVDRGSGNTIYF.

This clone was picked up a small number of times. The chain carries TRBV5-1 and TRBJ1-1; TRBD1 matches at 9 bases. This CDR3 is 18 amino acids long. V trimming: 3 bases; J trimming: 4 bases; junction bases outside the gene matches: 16. The germline V gene has CDR1 SGHRS and CDR2 YFSETQ. CDR3 DNA sequence: TGCGCCAGCAGCTCAGAAGGTGGGACAGGGCCTTTCGGCACTGAAGCTTTCTTT. Translated: CASSSEGGTGPFGTEAFF.

The V call is TRBV30, the J call TRBJ2-2, with no clear D. The germline V and J ends were trimmed by 3 bases and 6 bases, with 11 bases remaining between them. The germline V gene has CDR1 GTSNPN and CDR2 SVGIG (reference sequence). This CDR3 spans 13 amino acids. This chain's CDR3 is CAWRLQVPGELFF. CDR3 sequence (DNA): TGTGCCTGGAGGTTGCAGGTTCCCGGGGAGCTGTTTTTT.

The rearrangement links TRBV2 to TRBJ1-5; possibly TRBD1 for D (5 bases). V dropped 6 bases and J dropped 7 bases, with 16 bases sitting between them. CDR1 is SNHLY and CDR2 is FYNNEI in the germline V gene. CDR3 size: 14 residues. The CDR3 region has the DNA TGTGCCAGCAGGGAGTTGGCAGGGCGACAGCCCCAGCATTTT. It translates to CASRELAGRQPQHF.

This clone occurred many times. V and J are TRBV5-6 and TRBJ2-7; D ambiguous. Germline V gene data show CDR1 as SGHDT and CDR2 as YYEEEE. The CDR3 spans 11 residues. Between the trimmed V and J ends, which lost 3 bases and 3 bases, there was a span of 4 bases. The CDR3 protein is CASSSHYEQYF. CDR3 DNA sequence: TGTGCCAGCAGCTCACACTACGAGCAGTACTTC. The full variable domain, with the rest looked up from reference TRBV5-6 and TRBJ2-7, is DAGVTQSPTHLIKTRGQQVTLRCSPKSGHDTVSWYQQALGQGPQFIFQYYEEEERQRGNFPDRFSGHQFPNYSSELNVNALLLGDSALYLCASSSHYEQYFGPGTRLTVT.

This chain links TRBV6-5 with TRBJ2-5; 9 positions agree with TRBD2. The CDR3 extends over 16 amino acids. The junction had 13 bases not matched to a gene; V was cut back by 1 base and J by 10 bases. CDR1 and CDR2 (germline): MNHEY, SVGAGI. CDR3 residues: CASSYFGSGGQGDQYF. CDR3 coding DNA: TGTGCCAGCAGTTACTTTGGTAGCGGGGGCCAAGGGGACCAGTACTTC.

The J gene is TRBJ1-3, the V gene TRBV6-6; D is undetermined. Trimming took off 7 bases at V and 0 bases at J, with 10 bases between the two ends. Germline V gene data show CDR1 as MNHNY and CDR2 as SVGAGI (reference sequence). The length of the CDR3 is 14 residues. CDR3 sequence (DNA): TGTGCCAGCAAAACAGTGAACTCTGGAAACACCATATATTTT. Translated: CASKTVNSGNTIYF.

The V and J genes are TRBV7-9 and TRBJ1-1; D is possibly TRBD1 (5 bases). The germline gives CDR1 SEHNR, CDR2 FQNEAQ (reference sequence). This CDR3 comprises 11 residues. V was pared by 8 bases and J by 5 bases, with 9 bases between. The CDR3 DNA follows: TGTGCCAGCCAGGGTTATACTGAAGCTTTCTTT. Its translation is CASQGYTEAFF.

There are a few counts of this clone. V and J are TRBV15 and TRBJ1-1; D remains unclear. CDR1 LNHNV and CDR2 YYDKDF come from the germline V gene (reference sequence). The CDR3 has 15 residues. Trimming shortened V by 0 bases and J by 3 bases, and 11 bases separated the two germline ends. The CDR3 region is CATSRDEQVHTEAFF. CDR3 sequence (DNA): TGTGCCACCAGCAGAGATGAGCAGGTACACACTGAAGCTTTCTTT.

This clone has a handful of counts. The chain is built from TRBV7-2 and TRBJ2-1; 11 nucleotides align to TRBD1. Germline V lookup: CDR1 SGHTA, CDR2 FQGNSA. With V trimmed by 5 bases and J by 4 bases, 7 bases remained unmatched. The CDR3 is 16 amino acids. CDR3 bases: TGTGCCAGCAGCGCCGAGGGGACAGGGGGATACAATGAGCAGTTCTTC. It specifies CASSAEGTGGYNEQFF.

V gene TRBV28 combines with J gene TRBJ1-1; 8 nucleotides align to TRBD1. This CDR3 is 15 amino acids long. Germline CDR1 MDHEN, CDR2 SYDVKM. Unmatched junction bases numbered 6, after V lost 1 base and J lost 5 bases. CDR3 nucleotides: TGTGCCAGCAGTTTATCTGGACAGGGAAAGACTGAAGCTTTCTTT. Translated: CASSLSGQGKTEAFF.